The TCR beta chain described here comes from a study of T cells in Graves' hyperthyroidism and ophthalmopathy (dated by TCRdb to about 2019). About the full investigation: Peripheral blood was sampled at the time of initial diagnosis, prior to any treatment. To identify distinguishing TCR V-J signatures, a discovery cohort of around 100 patients was used, comprising approximately 40 with Graves' ophthalmopathy and 57 with stable Graves' hyperthyroidism. Prospective prediction of ophthalmopathy was tested in an independent validation cohort consisting of some 19 hyperthyroidism patients and around 16 patients who later progressed to ophthalmopathy. The 75 to 100 discovery patients were randomly split 7:3 into training and test sets. In about 6 Graves' hyperthyroidism patients, the study also compared T-cell repertoires from thyroid tissue with T-cell repertoires from blood. Following sampling, methimazole starting at 30 mg daily was given to hyperthyroidism patients, and high-dose intravenous methylprednisolone was given to ophthalmopathy patients. The paper describes TCR Vbeta CDR3 sequencing of 120 to 150 peripheral blood samples, made up of 40 to 45 ophthalmopathy patients, around 73 hyperthyroidism patients and 17 progressor patients. General conclusions and limits of the study: Most expanded thyroid clonotypes (frequency above 0.001) were also detected in blood, suggesting blood repertoires may reflect thyroid immune responses. Sample size was not statistically predetermined, and investigators were not blinded to group allocation. A 13 V-J signature model separated ophthalmopathy from stable hyperthyroidism, with approximately 87% sensitivity and about 81% specificity in cross-validation and 80%/75% in testing. In validation, the model predicted progression to ophthalmopathy a median of 6.5 months before onset, with approximately 71% sensitivity and around 76% specificity.

V is pared back by 3 bases and J by 1 base, with 9 bases lying between the germline termini. In the germline V gene, CDR1 corresponds to MGHDK and CDR2 to SYGVNS. From the cysteine up to the phenylalanine, the CDR3 has a length of 14 residues. The read is trimmed to its CDR3 DNA, 42 bases read in frame from base 1. TCR beta CDR3 regions were amplified from RNA transcripts. The TCR CDR3 was subjected to a first round of RT-PCR using the HTBI primer set and the Qiagen OneStep RT-PCR kit. Libraries were constructed in a second round of multiplex PCR, after which size selection and purification were performed. Paired-end sequencing of the libraries was performed with 100 bp reads on an Illumina HiSeq2000. For the original study's pipeline: SOAPnuke was used to process the raw data, with reads discarded if the reads contained adapters or uncalled bases, had a mean Phred below 15, or lacked an exact constant-primer or identifier match. COPE v1.2.5 was used to merge high-quality paired reads, and clonotypes were defined as unique nucleotide sequences. Clonotypes were aligned to IMGT TRBV, TRBD and TRBJ reference segments using MiTCR v1.1. Only V-J combinations with frequency above 0.0001, covering approximately 99% of repertoires, were analysed. A TCS score was defined as the ratio between F50 (clonal expansion) and ExV (chaos), using BLOSUM62-based TCRdist between CDR3 peptides within each V-J. Welch's t-statistics and random forest reduced 500 to 650 V-J features to around 14, which were used in a naive Bayes classifier (R e1071). TCRdb passed the public sequencing reads through fastp at Q25 and MiXCR, retaining productive beta sequences. A single entry per CDR3 protein holds the most common genes and DNA from its merged rows. Here the V and J calls rest on TCRdb's processing, not on the authors' analysis. The sample contains roughly 510,000 distinct CDR3 sequences, about a fifth of them found a single time. More than 25% of the sample comes from the top ten.

Stable Graves' hyperthyroidism was defined as no progression to ophthalmopathy during 18 months of follow-up. Hyperthyroidism patients were newly diagnosed, with disease duration under 2 months, and aged 18 to 65 years. Exclusion was applied to patients with uncontrolled infections, other autoimmune diseases, pregnancy or lactation. Clinical symptoms, serum thyroxine and TRAb, thyroid ultrasound, and orbital computed tomography formed the basis for the diagnoses. Ficoll-Paque density gradient centrifugation was used to isolate PBMCs from approximately 10 ml of fresh peripheral blood. Trizol reagent was used to extract total RNA, and RNA quality was then checked on an Agilent 2100 Bioanalyzer. At least ten counts were recorded for this clonotype. It lacks a known antigen. No qualities accompany the bases; no much larger clone lies one base away.

This chain joins TRBV25-1 to TRBJ1-1, with a weak D call of TRBD1 (5 bases match). The sample consisted of blood. The source of this sequence is a man between 18 and 29 years old with Graves' hyperthyroidism. The CDR3 region reads CASSDMGGNTEAFF. The DNA sequence reads TGTGCCAGCAGTGATATGGGGGGGAACACTGAAGCTTTCTTT. Where the CDR3 stops, the reference TRBV25-1 and TRBJ1-1 genes take over; the full variable domain is EADIYQTPRYLVIGTGKKITLECSQTMGHDKMYWYQQDPGMELHLIHYSYGVNSTEKGDLSSESTVSRIRTEHFPLTLESARPSHTSQYLCASSDMGGNTEAFFGQGTRLTVV.